Presented here are 24 T cell receptor beta chains from one specimen sequenced in a study of blood T cell repertoires in COVID-19. The protocol was immunoSEQ multiplex PCR, while the TCRdb copy is restricted to in-frame clones and leaves out a portion. The sample shows some 280,000 clones, roughly 89% of them seen only once. Sequencing input: peripheral blood. Receptors were obtained from a woman in her thirties or forties who had recovered from COVID-19.

The chain employs TRBV5-8 and TRBJ2-2; 7 bases are a match to TRBD1. The CDR3 loop spans 15 amino acids. The germline V gene encodes CDR1 SGHTS and CDR2 YDEGEE. V lost 4 bases and J lost 1; bases outside the gene matches: 4. The CDR3 sequence is CASSDRVGNTGELFF. CDR3 sequence (DNA): TGTGCCAGCAGCGACAGGGTAGGGAACACCGGGGAGCTGTTTTTT.

V gene TRBV3-1 (or the pseudogene TRBV3-2) combines with J gene TRBJ2-3; 8 bases fit TRBD2. The V segment lost 0 bases and the J segment 7 bases; nucleotides outside the gene matches: 12. The CDR3 is 17 amino acids. Germline V gene data show CDR1 as LGHDT and CDR2 as YNNKEL (reference sequence). In DNA form, the CDR3 reads TGTGCCAGCAGCCAAGATCCTCCGGGAGGGAGCTTGTATACGCAGTATTTT. Encoded protein: CASSQDPPGGSLYTQYF.

The J gene is TRBJ1-1, the V gene TRBV27, with 8 bases lining up with TRBD1. Per the germline V gene, CDR1 is MNHEY and CDR2 is SMNVEV (reference sequence). With V trimmed by 5 bases and J by 6 bases, 14 bases remained unmatched. The CDR3 contains 16 residues. The CDR3: CASSPGQGRPDAEAFF. CDR3 DNA: TGTGCCAGCAGTCCAGGACAGGGACGACCCGACGCTGAAGCTTTCTTT.

The genes are TRBV30 and TRBJ2-2, with 8 nucleotides matching TRBD2. Germline values: CDR1 GTSNPN, CDR2 SVGIG (reference sequence). V shed 3 bases, J shed 4 bases, and the junction held 19 bases outside the gene matches. The CDR3 sequence is 19 residues long. CDR3 DNA sequence: TGTGCCTGGAGCCTCGGGTTGGGCGGGAGGTCCCTCTCCACCGGGGAGCTGTTTTTT. It specifies CAWSLGLGGRSLSTGELFF.

The rearrangement joins TRBV19 to TRBJ1-6; D not resolved. Per germline, CDR1 LNHDA and CDR2 SQIVND (reference sequence). The CDR3 loop spans 15 amino acids. Trimming removed 3 bases from V and 9 bases from J, with 15 bases in between. CDR3 DNA sequence: TGTGCCAGTAGTATTGACTACCCAACCAGTTCACCCCTCCACTTT. Translated: CASSIDYPTSSPLHF.

The chain combines TRBV6-1 with TRBJ2-7; tentative D call: TRBD1 (6 bases). The V end lost 2 bases, the J end lost 11 bases, and 16 bases lay between the germline ends. Germline V gives CDR1 MNHNS, CDR2 SASEGT. CDR3 length: 13 residues. The CDR3 spells CASSEITSAGEYF. CDR3 DNA sequence: TGTGCCAGCAGTGAAATAACAAGCGCAGGGGAGTACTTC.

This rearrangement joins TRBV6-5 to TRBJ1-2; a weak D match, TRBD1 (6 bases). The CDR3 extends over 14 amino acids. CDR1 and CDR2 from the germline V gene are MNHEY and SVGAGI. V gave up 5 bases and J gave up 6 bases, with 16 bases separating them. This chain's CDR3 is CASSPGHGGDGYTF. The CDR3 DNA follows: TGTGCCAGCAGTCCGGGACATGGGGGAGATGGCTACACCTTC.

The chain carries TRBV11-2 and TRBJ2-2, with D unresolved. The CDR3 runs to 15 residues. V lost 1 base and J lost 0, with 6 bases in between. Germline-derived CDR1 and CDR2 are SGHAT and FQNNGV. CDR3 bases: TGTGCCAGCAGCTTAGGGCTAGCGAACACCGGGGAGCTGTTTTTT. It translates to CASSLGLANTGELFF. The whole variable domain, filled in from reference TRBV11-2 and TRBJ2-2, reads EAGVAQSPRYKIIEKRQSVAFWCNPISGHATLYWYQQILGQGPKLLIQFQNNGVVDDSQLPKDRFSAERLKGVDSTLKIQPAKLEDSAVYLCASSLGLANTGELFFGEGSRLTVL.

This clone was detected only a few times. V gene TRBV6-5 combines with J gene TRBJ1-1; D gene ambiguous. The CDR3 is made up of 15 amino acids. CDR1 and CDR2 (germline): MNHEY, SVGAGI. V was cut by 6 bases and J by 7 bases, with 21 bases left in between. DNA of the CDR3: TGTGCCAGCAGATTACGTCCGGAGAAGGCTAATGAAGCTTTCTTT. This translates into CASRLRPEKANEAFF.

This clone was recorded once. The gene calls are TRBV6-1 and TRBJ2-7; D ambiguous. Looked up from germline, CDR1 is MNHNS and CDR2 is SASEGT. V was cut by 2 bases and J by 5 bases, with 7 bases left in between. The CDR3 loop spans 12 amino acids. The CDR3 nucleotides are TGTGCCAGCAGTGAATTACGGGACGAGCAGTACTTC. This encodes CASSELRDEQYF.

The chain combines TRBV19 with TRBJ1-1; 11 bases match TRBD1. The CDR3 covers 14 residues. The J segment lost 5 bases and the V segment lost 6 bases, leaving 5 bases of the junction unmatched. CDR1 LNHDA and CDR2 SQIVND come from the germline V gene (reference sequence). The CDR3 DNA reads TGTGCCAGTAGCCCGGGACAGGGGGGGACTGAAGCTTTCTTT. This translates into CASSPGQGGTEAFF.

This rearrangement joins TRBV19 to TRBJ1-5; D uncertain. The CDR3 has 16 residues. Germline assignment: CDR1 LNHDA and CDR2 SQIVND (reference sequence). V lost 3 bases and J 6 bases, leaving 18 bases between the germline ends. The CDR3 DNA sequence: TGTGCCAGTAGTATGGTTTCAGTAATCTCCGCTCAGCCCCAGCATTTT. Its protein is CASSMVSVISAQPQHF.

This sequence joins TRBV28 and TRBJ2-5, with D unresolved. CDR1 MDHEN and CDR2 SYDVKM come from the germline V gene. V lost 3 bases and J lost 3, with 8 bases in between. This CDR3 has 13 amino acids. This chain's CDR3 is CASSFGPEETQYF. The CDR3 bases are TGTGCCAGCAGTTTTGGTCCGGAAGAGACCCAGTACTTC.

This chain connects TRBV5-1 to TRBJ2-2, with 11 bases identical to TRBD2. Germline CDR1 is SGHRS and CDR2 is YFSETQ. This CDR3 spans 15 amino acids. The J segment lost 6 bases and the V segment lost 2 bases, leaving 3 bases of the junction unmatched. The CDR3 coding sequence is TGCGCCAGCAGCTTCGAGACTAGCGGGGCCGGGGAGCTGTTTTTT. It yields the protein CASSFETSGAGELFF.

The chain carries TRBV2 and TRBJ2-2, with D perhaps matching TRBD2 (5 bases). V lost 5 bases to trimming and J lost 6 bases, with 10 bases between them. Germline CDR1 reads SNHLY; CDR2 reads FYNNEI. This CDR3 contains 13 residues. CDR3 coding DNA: TGTGCCAGCAGTACTAGTCCCGCCGGGGAGCTGTTTTTT. Translating it yields CASSTSPAGELFF.

This chain links TRBV5-4 with TRBJ2-7; possible D gene TRBD1, 7 bases. The CDR3 spans 15 residues. The V gene lost 4 bases and the J gene lost 1 base, with 15 bases spanning the gap. The germline V gene encodes CDR1 SGHNT and CDR2 YYREEE (reference sequence). The CDR3 DNA follows: TGTGCCAGCAGCGGGGGGACAGCCTCTTCCTACGAGCAGTACTTC. Amino acids: CASSGGTASSYEQYF. The entire variable domain, with the rest obtained from reference TRBV5-4 and TRBJ2-7, is as follows: ETGVTQSPTHLIKTRGQQVTLRCSSQSGHNTVSWYQQALGQGPQFIFQYYREEENGRGNFPPRFSGLQFPNYSSELNVNALELDDSALYLCASSGGTASSYEQYFGPGTRLTVT.

Here the CDR3 reads CASSLSVSRYNEQFF. DNA of the CDR3: TGTGCCAGCAGCTTATCAGTAAGTCGTTACAATGAGCAGTTCTTC. The V call is TRBV7-3, the J call TRBJ2-1; D is uncertain. In germline, CDR1 is SGHTA, CDR2 FQGTGA. The CDR3 has 15 residues. Trimming removed 2 bases at V and 4 bases at J, with 12 bases between. Full variable domain (remainder filled in from reference TRBV7-3 and TRBJ2-1): GAGVSQTPSNKVTEKGKYVELRCDPISGHTALYWYRQSLGQGPEFLIYFQGTGAADDSGLPNDRFFAVRPEGSVSTLKIQRTERGDSAVYLCASSLSVSRYNEQFFGPGTRLTVL.

The chain employs TRBV5-8 and TRBJ2-3; TRBD2 aligns across 11 bases. The CDR3 extends over 13 amino acids. The germline gives CDR1 SGHTS, CDR2 YDEGEE. V lost 3 bases, J lost 6 bases, and 0 bases stayed unmatched. In DNA form, the CDR3 reads TGTGCCAGCAGCTCTAGCGGGAGGGATACGCAGTATTTT. Protein sequence: CASSSSGRDTQYF.

The chain recombines TRBV7-8 with TRBJ2-7, with 9 bases identical to TRBD2. CDR1 is SGHVS and CDR2 is FQNEAQ in the germline V gene. Unmatched junction bases numbered 13, after V lost 1 base and J lost 6 bases. CDR3 length: 17 residues. The CDR3 reads CASSLGFFSGLAPEQYF. The CDR3 region has the DNA TGTGCCAGCAGCTTAGGTTTTTTTTCGGGACTAGCTCCCGAGCAGTACTTC.

This clone showed up just a few times. The rearrangement uses TRBV11-3 and TRBJ2-2; D is unclear. Trimming stripped 4 bases from V and 6 bases from J, with 12 bases between. The CDR3 covers 14 residues. Germline CDR1 reads SGHNT; CDR2 reads YENEEA. The CDR3 region is CASSSSFGAGELFF. The CDR3 region has the DNA TGTGCCAGCAGCTCTAGTTTTGGTGCCGGGGAGCTGTTTTTT.

The genes are TRBV5-1 and TRBJ1-4, with D perhaps TRBD1 (5 bases). The germline V gene encodes CDR1 SGHRS and CDR2 YFSETQ. The CDR3 sequence is 16 residues long. V was cut by 3 bases and J by 1 base, with 13 bases left in between. CDR3 bases: TGCGCCAGCAGCTACTCCCCGGGGGGAACTAATGAAAAACTGTTTTTT. Translation gives CASSYSPGGTNEKLFF.

V usage is TRBV30 and J usage is TRBJ2-7, with unresolved D. The CDR3 spans 12 residues. Germline values: CDR1 GTSNPN, CDR2 SVGIG (reference sequence). Deletions cut 3 bases from V and 6 bases from J, with 12 bases between. CDR3 coding DNA: TGTGCCTGGAGGCAGACTGAGCTCGAGCAGTACTTC. Encoded protein: CAWRQTELEQYF.

The chain uses TRBV28 and TRBJ1-5; D gene ambiguous. V was pared by 5 bases and J by 6 bases, with 14 bases between. This CDR3 is built from 14 residues. Germline CDR1 and CDR2: MDHEN and SYDVKM. Here the CDR3 DNA reads TGTGCCAGCAGTGGGCCAGGTTCAACTCAGCCCCAGCATTTT. It yields the protein CASSGPGSTQPQHF.

The V and J genes are TRBV7-3 and TRBJ2-1, with 8 bases fitting TRBD2. CDR1 is SGHTA, CDR2 FQGTGA, per germline. The CDR3 covers 16 residues. V shed 0 bases and J 0 bases; nucleotides not matched to a gene: 1. CDR3 sequence (DNA): TGTGCCAGCAGCTTAACTGCGGGAGGCTCCTACAATGAGCAGTTCTTC. Translated: CASSLTAGGSYNEQFF.